This TCR beta chain was recorded in a study of T cell repertoires in cytomegalovirus infection. Overall study context: Selection of CMV epitopes for the study included recently identified HLA-C-restricted and well-studied HLA-B-restricted ones. Through public TCR beta signatures, both CMV infection and matching HLA type were indicated.

In the case of this clonotype: The antigen is unknown.

TCRdb used MiXCR to reprocess the reads, holding one entry per CDR3 protein. In the table there are some 700,000 distinct CDR3 sequences, roughly a third of which are singletons. The CDR3 is 13 amino acids. Germline assignment: CDR1 DFQATT and CDR2 SNEGSKA (reference sequence). Trimming left V 6 bases short and J 2 bases short, with 14 bases between. V gene TRBV20-1 combines with J gene TRBJ2-7; tentative D call: TRBD2 (5 bases). This clonotype was sampled from a human donor in good health (CMV status not recorded). Some clones in this sample may be carry-over from other donors' samples. The sequenced sample was cultured PBMCs, obtained from culture after CMV antigen stimulation. The CDR3 spells CSATWTQAYEQYF. The CDR3 bases are TGCAGTGCCACCTGGACTCAGGCCTACGAGCAGTACTTC.